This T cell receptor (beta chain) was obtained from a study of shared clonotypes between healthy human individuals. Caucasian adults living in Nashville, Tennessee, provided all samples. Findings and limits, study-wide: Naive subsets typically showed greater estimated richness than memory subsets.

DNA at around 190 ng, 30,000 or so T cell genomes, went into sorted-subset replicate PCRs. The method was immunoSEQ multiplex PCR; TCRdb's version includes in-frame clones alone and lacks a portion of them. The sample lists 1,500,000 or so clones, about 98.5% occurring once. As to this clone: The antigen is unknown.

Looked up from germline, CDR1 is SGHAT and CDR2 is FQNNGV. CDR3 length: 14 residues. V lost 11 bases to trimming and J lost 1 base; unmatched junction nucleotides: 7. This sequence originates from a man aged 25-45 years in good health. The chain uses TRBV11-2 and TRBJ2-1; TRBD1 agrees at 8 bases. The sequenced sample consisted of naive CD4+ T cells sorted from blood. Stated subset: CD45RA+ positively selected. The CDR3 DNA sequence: TGTGCCGGAGACAGGGGTGATTCCTACAATGAGCAGTTCTTC. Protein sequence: CAGDRGDSYNEQFF.